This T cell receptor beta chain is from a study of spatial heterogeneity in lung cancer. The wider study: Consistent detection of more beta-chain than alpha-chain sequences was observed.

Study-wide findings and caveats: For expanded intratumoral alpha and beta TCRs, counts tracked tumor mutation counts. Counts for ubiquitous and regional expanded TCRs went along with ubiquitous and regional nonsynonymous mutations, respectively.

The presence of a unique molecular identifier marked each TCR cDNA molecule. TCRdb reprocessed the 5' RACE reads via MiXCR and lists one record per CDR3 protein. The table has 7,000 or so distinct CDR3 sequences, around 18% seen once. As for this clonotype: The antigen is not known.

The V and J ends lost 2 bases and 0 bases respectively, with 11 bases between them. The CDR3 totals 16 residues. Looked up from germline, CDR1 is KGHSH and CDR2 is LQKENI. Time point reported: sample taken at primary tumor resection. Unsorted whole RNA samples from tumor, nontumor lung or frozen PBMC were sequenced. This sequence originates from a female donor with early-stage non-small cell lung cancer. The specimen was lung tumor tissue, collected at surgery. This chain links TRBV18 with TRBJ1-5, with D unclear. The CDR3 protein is CASSPFSVPSNQPQHF. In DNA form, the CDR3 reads TGTGCCAGCTCACCATTTTCCGTTCCTAGCAATCAGCCCCAGCATTTT. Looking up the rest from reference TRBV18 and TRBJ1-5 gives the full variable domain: NAGVMQNPRHLVRRRGQEARLRCSPMKGHSHVYWYRQLPEEGLKFMVYLQKENIIDESGMPKERFSAEFPKEGPSILRIQQVVRGDSAAYFCASSPFSVPSNQPQHFGDGTRLSIL.